The rows below give T cell receptor beta chains drawn from one sample of a study of control samples from healthy donors and cancer patients. The assay was immunoSEQ multiplex PCR, and TCRdb's table has in-frame clones only and misses some. The data show 150,000 to 200,000 clones, 70% to 90% seen once. What was sequenced was blood. Every receptor here comes from a man between 18 and 35 years old in good health. Both conserved end residues are part of each CDR3. Each record gives: CDR3 protein, CDR3 length, J gene, V gene.

CDR3aa: CATSRVGGGGQYF
len: 13
j_gene: TRBJ2-3
v_gene: TRBV15

CDR3aa: CASSSPQWSDTQYF
len: 14
j_gene: TRBJ2-3
v_gene: TRBV7-8

CDR3aa: CASSWDGTSNQPQHF
len: 15
j_gene: TRBJ1-5
v_gene: TRBV28

CDR3aa: CAWIGGYSYEQYF
len: 13
j_gene: TRBJ2-7
v_gene: TRBV30

CDR3aa: CASRGSRQGGEKLFF
len: 15
j_gene: TRBJ1-4
v_gene: TRBV6-5

CDR3aa: CASSWDRNTEAFF
len: 13
j_gene: TRBJ1-1
v_gene: TRBV28

CDR3aa: CASSQDREETQYF
len: 13
j_gene: TRBJ2-5
v_gene: TRBV18

CDR3aa: CASISGGNSYNEQFF
len: 15
j_gene: TRBJ2-1
v_gene: TRBV11-2

CDR3aa: CSVGGTSFYGYTF
len: 13
j_gene: TRBJ1-2
v_gene: TRBV29-1

CDR3aa: CASSQSKGKRGTEAFF
len: 16
j_gene: TRBJ1-1
v_gene: TRBV23-1

CDR3aa: CASSLEQGGYYEQYF
len: 15
j_gene: TRBJ2-7
v_gene: TRBV5-4

CDR3aa: CASSPRTGHYGYTF
len: 14
j_gene: TRBJ1-2
v_gene: TRBV5-1

CDR3aa: CASSNPPRTNYGYTF
len: 15
j_gene: TRBJ1-2
v_gene: TRBV28

CDR3aa: CASSQRTGPTEAFF
len: 14
j_gene: TRBJ1-1
v_gene: TRBV4-1

CDR3aa: CASSQSGSKTGELFF
len: 15
j_gene: TRBJ2-2
v_gene: TRBV3-1/TRBV3-2

CDR3aa: CASSYSLAGVLAADTQYF
len: 18
j_gene: TRBJ2-3
v_gene: TRBV6-2/TRBV6-3

CDR3aa: CASSLAGSEGNTIYF
len: 15
j_gene: TRBJ1-3
v_gene: TRBV7-2

CDR3aa: CASSLFPNSPLHF
len: 13
j_gene: TRBJ1-6
v_gene: TRBV27

CDR3aa: CASSIASSYNSPLHF
len: 15
j_gene: TRBJ1-6
v_gene: TRBV19

CDR3aa: CASSLAVAGGTDTQYF
len: 16
j_gene: TRBJ2-3
v_gene: TRBV7-6

CDR3aa: CASSHPKGPGYYEQYF
len: 16
j_gene: TRBJ2-7
v_gene: TRBV3-1/TRBV3-2

CDR3aa: CASYPGHHEQYF
len: 12
j_gene: TRBJ2-7
v_gene: TRBV21-1

CDR3aa: CAWKDTWGSSPLHF
len: 14
j_gene: TRBJ1-6
v_gene: TRBV30

CDR3aa: CASSWGQGIGGIQYF
len: 15
j_gene: TRBJ2-4
v_gene: TRBV5-5

CDR3aa: CASSPRQGQTGELFF
len: 15
j_gene: TRBJ2-2
v_gene: TRBV9

CDR3aa: CASSVGTGGYQPQHF
len: 15
j_gene: TRBJ1-5
v_gene: TRBV9

CDR3aa: CATSLGQGRGYTF
len: 13
j_gene: TRBJ1-2
v_gene: TRBV15

CDR3aa: CASRVSGANVLTF
len: 13
j_gene: TRBJ2-6
v_gene: TRBV27

CDR3aa: CASSRGTSGLQETQYF
len: 16
j_gene: TRBJ2-5
v_gene: TRBV28

CDR3aa: CASSLERSYEQFF
len: 13
j_gene: TRBJ2-1
v_gene: TRBV5-4

CDR3aa: CASSSIGSEVYGYTF
len: 15
j_gene: TRBJ1-2
v_gene: TRBV5-6

CDR3aa: CASSLSGLGSTDTQYF
len: 16
j_gene: TRBJ2-3
v_gene: TRBV28

CDR3aa: CASKRRLGNQPQHF
len: 14
j_gene: TRBJ1-5
v_gene: TRBV7-3

CDR3aa: CASSPQPRGKGVYEQYF
len: 17
j_gene: TRBJ2-7
v_gene: TRBV27

CDR3aa: CASSSTGGWAEAFF
len: 14
j_gene: TRBJ1-1
v_gene: TRBV28

CDR3aa: CASSLIPGRAEAFF
len: 14
j_gene: TRBJ1-1
v_gene: TRBV5-1

CDR3aa: CVSPQGGPCTDTQYF
len: 15
j_gene: TRBJ2-3
v_gene: TRBV7-5

CDR3aa: CASRLTPGNLSSEQYF
len: 16
j_gene: TRBJ2-7
v_gene: TRBV5-5

CDR3aa: CASSLATWANEQFF
len: 14
j_gene: TRBJ2-1
v_gene: TRBV28

CDR3aa: CASSDRRVGNTIYF
len: 14
j_gene: TRBJ1-3
v_gene: TRBV11-1

CDR3aa: CASSFRGRNYEQYF
len: 14
j_gene: TRBJ2-7
v_gene: TRBV27

CDR3aa: CASSLNRVETQYF
len: 13
j_gene: TRBJ2-5
v_gene: TRBV28

CDR3aa: CASSPALGITEAFF
len: 14
j_gene: TRBJ1-1
v_gene: TRBV11-2

CDR3aa: CASSRHNRGPVYEQYF
len: 16
j_gene: TRBJ2-7
v_gene: TRBV23-1

CDR3aa: CASSQRQANNSPLHF
len: 15
j_gene: TRBJ1-6
v_gene: TRBV13

CDR3aa: CASSVRSSGGSNTGELFF
len: 18
j_gene: TRBJ2-2
v_gene: TRBV9